Listed below are T cell receptor beta chains from one sample, sequenced in a study of cytomegalovirus exposure and HLA in healthy donors. Only in-frame clones appear in the TCRdb table, and some are missing; sequencing was by immunoSEQ multiplex PCR. The sample carries under 200,000 clones, roughly 80% recorded once. The sample was PBMCs. Receptor source: a man between 50 and 59 years old in good health and CMV-seropositive. CDR3s include the opening cysteine and the closing phenylalanine or tryptophan.

TRBV9 | CASGPPPGAYNEQFF
TRBV19 | CASSRGLAGGEQYF
TRBV5-1 | CASSWGHTGGKKYEQYF
TRBV7-9 | CASSLPRGANYGYTF
TRBV5-1 | CASSLGRTEDGYTF
TRBV7-2 | CASSLARVAGNTIYF
TRBV10-2 | CASSEAVSSYEQYF
TRBV7-2 | CASSLGWGGDQPQHF
TRBV5-1 | CASSLEDRKVDTQYF
TRBV27 | CASSLRGPTYEQYF